Listed here is a single TCR beta chain. The antigen remains undetermined. Within the sample, other DNA sequences also encode this same CDR3. The data were obtained in a study of cytomegalovirus exposure and HLA in healthy donors. Study outcomes and limitations: A later analysis revealed that TCR association rates differed between HLA loci, peaking at DRB1 and bottoming out at HLA-C. Only CMV serostatus was available as immune exposure information.

PCR was performed using 60 Vbeta and 13 Jbeta primers. This table comes from immunoSEQ multiplex PCR, and its TCRdb copy is limited to in-frame clones, with some not included. The sample holds some 130,000 clones, 77% seen once. CDR3 size: 15 residues. V was clipped by 6 bases and J by 7 bases; unmatched bases: 10. From germline, CDR1 is MNHEY and CDR2 SVGAGI. The rearrangement uses TRBV6-5 and TRBJ2-7, with 12 bases that match TRBD2. The sample was PBMCs. The sequence was collected from a male donor in good health and CMV-seropositive. The CDR3, as DNA: TGTGCCAGCAGCACTCCGGGACTAGCGGGCGGGGAGCAGTACTTC. It is translated as CASSTPGLAGGEQYF.